This T cell receptor beta chain was identified during a study of shared clonotypes between healthy human individuals. Study-level points and caveats: Only blood was sampled; tissue repertoires likely differ.

About this clone itself: Its antigen is still unknown.

Healthy adults negative for HIV, lacking recent acute infections or vaccinations, served as donors. Libraries were prepared by immunoSEQ multiplex PCR; TCRdb keeps only in-frame clonotypes and omits some of them. The data hold under 1,100,000 clones, with approximately 68% observed a single time. CDR1 and CDR2 (germline): KGHSH, LQKENI. V was clipped by 0 bases and J by 3 bases, with 18 bases between them. The CDR3 has 17 amino acids. The specimen was memory CD4+ T cells sorted from blood. Subset given: CD45RA-negative fraction. The V gene is TRBV18, the J gene TRBJ2-7; possibly TRBD2 for D (6 bases). This sequence originates from a man younger than 35 in good health. The chain's CDR3 is CASSPPVVRGKHYEQYF. CDR3 nucleotide sequence: TGTGCCAGCTCACCACCGGTGGTCCGGGGGAAGCACTACGAGCAGTACTTC.